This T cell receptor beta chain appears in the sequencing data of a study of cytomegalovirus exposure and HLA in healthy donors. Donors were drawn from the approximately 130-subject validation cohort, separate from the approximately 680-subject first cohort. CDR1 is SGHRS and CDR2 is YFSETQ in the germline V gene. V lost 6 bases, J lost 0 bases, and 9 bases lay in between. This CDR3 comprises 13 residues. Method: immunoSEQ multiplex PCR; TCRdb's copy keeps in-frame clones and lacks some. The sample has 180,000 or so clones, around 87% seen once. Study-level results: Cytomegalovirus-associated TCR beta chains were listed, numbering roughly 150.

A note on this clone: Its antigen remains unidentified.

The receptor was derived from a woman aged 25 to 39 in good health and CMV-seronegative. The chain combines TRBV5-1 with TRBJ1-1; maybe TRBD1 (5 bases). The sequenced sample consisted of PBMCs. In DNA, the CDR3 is TGCGCCAGCATGCGGGGGATGAACACTGAAGCTTTCTTT. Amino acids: CASMRGMNTEAFF.